The sequence of this T cell receptor beta chain was determined in a study of shared clonotypes between healthy human individuals. Per the germline V gene, CDR1 is SEHNR and CDR2 is FQNEAQ (reference sequence). V was pared by 5 bases and J by 11 bases, with 10 bases of the junction left unmatched. CDR3 length: 13 amino acids. Profiled with immunoSEQ multiplex PCR; TCRdb holds only in-frame clones, not every one. Of 1 million to 1.2 million clones listed, approximately 80% are singletons. The V call is TRBV7-9, the J call TRBJ1-1; 8 positions match TRBD1. The specimen sequenced was memory CD4+ T cells from PBMCs. Subset meaning: CD45RA-negative fraction. The receptor was derived from a man aged 18-30 years in good health. Some clones in this sample may be carry-over from other donors' samples. The CDR3 nucleotides are TGTGCCAGCAGCCTCGAACAGGGGGTTGTGGCTTTCTTT. Amino acid sequence: CASSLEQGVVAFF.